The 4 T cell receptor beta chains given below trace back to one sample, sequenced in a study of cytomegalovirus exposure and HLA in healthy donors. PCR amplification relied on 60 Vbeta primers (plus 13 Jbeta primers). Some clones are missing from TCRdb's copy, which holds only in-frame ones; the method was immunoSEQ multiplex PCR. Altogether almost 200,000 clones are present, about 80% being singletons, with the ten largest covering nearly 4.5%. Sequenced sample: PBMCs. The receptors derive from a woman in her thirties in good health and CMV-seropositive.

In DNA form, the CDR3 reads TGCGCCAGCAGCAAAGGAGCTAGCGGCCTTTACAATGAGCAGTTCTTC. Translated, it gives CASSKGASGLYNEQFF. J is TRBJ2-1 and V is TRBV4-3; 7 bases are a match to TRBD2. CDR3 length: 16 residues. J was trimmed by 4 bases and V by 5 bases; bases with no gene match: 11. Germline V gives CDR1 LGHNA, CDR2 YSLEER.

CDR3 loop: CASSYPTGAPYDKIEQFF. The CDR3 DNA reads TGTGCCAGCAGTTACCCGACAGGGGCACCTTACGATAAGATTGAGCAGTTCTTC. The chain combines TRBV2 with TRBJ2-1; 8 nucleotides agree with TRBD1. Germline trimming cut 5 bases from V and 9 bases from J; bases unmatched to any gene: 21. CDR1 is SNHLY and CDR2 is FYNNEI in the germline V gene. The CDR3 loop spans 18 amino acids.

The CDR3 DNA is TGTGCCAGCAGCCCCCTAGAGGGTACGAACACTGAAGCTTTCTTT. Translating gives CASSPLEGTNTEAFF. The chain has TRBV11-2 and TRBJ1-1; D remains ambiguous. V was trimmed by 5 bases and J by 1 base, leaving 14 bases between them. The germline gives CDR1 SGHAT, CDR2 FQNNGV. The CDR3 totals 15 residues.

This chain uses TRBV7-8 with TRBJ2-7; tentative D call: TRBD1 (6 bases). Germline lookup yields CDR1 SGHVS and CDR2 FQNEAQ. Deletions cut 1 base from V and 2 bases from J, with 12 bases between. The CDR3 contains 15 residues. The DNA for the CDR3 is TGTGCCAGCAGCTTAGGTCAGGGGAGCGCCTACGAGCAGTACTTC. Translation: CASSLGQGSAYEQYF.